This TCR beta chain derives from a study of T cell repertoires in ileal Crohn's disease. Overall study context: About half of patients got postoperative therapy: around 10 thiopurines, some 19 anti-TNF. Whole-study findings and limits: Compared with CD4 T cells, sorted CD8 cells carried more expanded clones.

Included were adult ileal or ileocolonic Crohn's patients indicated for ileocolonic resection. CDR1 is SQVTM and CDR2 is ANQGSEA in the germline V gene. Trimming removed 4 bases at V and 2 bases at J, with 9 bases between. The CDR3 is 13 amino acids. This clone was observed a single time. The antigen is not known. Using immunoSEQ multiplex PCR, the repertoire was profiled, and TCRdb retains in-frame clones only, with some absent. The profile shows tens of thousands of clones, around 80% of them singletons. J is TRBJ1-3 and V is TRBV29-1; TRBD1 might be the D (6 bases). This TCR came from an adult with Crohn's disease. Sample: ileal tissue. The CDR3 bases are TGCAGCGTTGGGAAGGGGGCTGGAAACACCATATATTTT. This codes for CSVGKGAGNTIYF.